The sequence of this T cell receptor beta chain was determined in a study of T cell responses to AZD1222 COVID-19 vaccine. Study as a whole: Recipients boosted at about 4 weeks or about 12 weeks are pooled. General study results and limits: Possibly, clonal diversity was underestimated; donors were largely white British and included more females. The span of vaccine-associated CD4 TCRs extended across spike, with dominance at 160-218 and 743-854.

TCRdb keeps only in-frame clones here, not all; method: immunoSEQ multiplex PCR. The data show about 130,000 clones, with 75% to 90% seen just once and roughly 6.3% held by the top ten. With respect to this clone: Its antigen is not known.

V lost 3 bases and J lost 0, with 9 bases in between. There are 14 residues in the CDR3. Germline CDR1 reads ENHRY; CDR2 reads SYGVKD. This material consisted of peripheral blood, taken on day 0 of AZD1222 vaccination. The gene calls are TRBV10-3 and TRBJ2-7; D uncertain. The clonotype originates from an adult in good health. Here the CDR3 DNA reads TGTGCCATCAGTGACGGCAGATCCTCCTACGAGCAGTACTTC. Translation gives CAISDGRSSYEQYF.